This T cell receptor (beta chain) was documented in a study of CD8 T cells in Susac syndrome. Germline CDR1 reads SGHTA; CDR2 reads FQGNSA. Trimming cost V 5 bases and J 9 bases; bases outside gene matches: 9. The CDR3 covers 14 residues. Patients having Susac syndrome satisfied recently defined diagnostic criteria for definite or probable disease. RNA, at roughly 0.5 to 1 ug, was reverse transcribed with random hexamers. In TCRdb, the immunoSEQ multiplex PCR reads were re-called with MiXCR into one record per CDR3 protein. The repertoire holds a few hundred thousand distinct CDR3 sequences, with approximately 94% as singletons.

The receptor's source is a human donor with Susac syndrome. Specimen: CD4+ T cells from PBMCs. The V and J genes are TRBV7-2 and TRBJ1-2; 10 bases line up with TRBD1. For the CDR3, the DNA is TGTGCCAGCAGCACAAGACAGGGGGCGCCTCGCTACACCTTC. Amino acids: CASSTRQGAPRYTF. The full variable domain, in which reference TRBV7-2 and TRBJ1-2 provide the parts outside the CDR3, is GAGVSQSPSNKVTEKGKDVELRCDPISGHTALYWYRQSLGQGLEFLIYFQGNSAPDKSGLPSDRFSAERTGGSVSTLTIQRTQQEDSAVYLCASSTRQGAPRYTFGSGTRLTVV.